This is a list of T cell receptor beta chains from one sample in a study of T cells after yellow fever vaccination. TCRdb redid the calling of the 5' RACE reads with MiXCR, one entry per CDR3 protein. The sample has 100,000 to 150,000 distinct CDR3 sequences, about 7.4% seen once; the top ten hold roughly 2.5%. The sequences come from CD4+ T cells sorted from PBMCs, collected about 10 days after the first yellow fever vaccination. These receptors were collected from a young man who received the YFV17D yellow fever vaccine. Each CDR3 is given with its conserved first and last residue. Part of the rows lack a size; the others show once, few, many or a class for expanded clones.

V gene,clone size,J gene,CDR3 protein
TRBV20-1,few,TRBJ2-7,CSAGATGSSYEQYF
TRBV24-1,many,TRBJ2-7,CAALQGETYEQYF
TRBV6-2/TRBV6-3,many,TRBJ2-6,CASSYLLATAGANVLTF
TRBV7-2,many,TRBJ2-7,CASSSRRGYEQYF
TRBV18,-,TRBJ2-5,CASSPEARQETQYF
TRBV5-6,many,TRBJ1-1,CASSWGQGWTEAFF
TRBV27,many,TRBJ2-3,CASRPARGSTVTDTQYF
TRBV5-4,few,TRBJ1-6,CASSPWTANSPLHF
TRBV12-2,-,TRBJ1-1,CASRLERDKNTEAFF
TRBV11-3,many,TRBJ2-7,CASSLEGEKQYF
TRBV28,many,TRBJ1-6,CASTRSYKDSPLHF
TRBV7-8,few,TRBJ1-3,CASSLAPTDSGNTIYF
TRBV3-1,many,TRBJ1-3,CASSQAGNTIYF
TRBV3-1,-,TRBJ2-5,CASSRQTGGGETQYF
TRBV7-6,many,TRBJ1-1,CASSLSRDRGAFF
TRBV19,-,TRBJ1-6,CASTVEVTRFSPLHF